This T cell receptor beta chain derives from a study of cytomegalovirus exposure and HLA in healthy donors. The study's findings and limits: Altogether, 150 to 200 TCR beta chains were recorded as cytomegalovirus-associated.

This table comes from immunoSEQ multiplex PCR, and its TCRdb copy is limited to in-frame clones, with some not included. The repertoire holds 55,000 to 80,000 clones, with roughly 94% as singletons. Germline values: CDR1 SGHTA, CDR2 FQGNSA. Trimming stripped 1 base from V and 7 bases from J, with 8 bases between. The CDR3 runs 13 residues. This clone has just a few counts. Its antigen is currently unknown. The rearrangement links TRBV7-2 to TRBJ2-1; D is unclear. The source of this sequence is a young man in good health and CMV-seropositive. What was sequenced was PBMCs. The CDR3 DNA sequence: TGTGCCAGCAGCTTAGGGCGGCTGAATGAGCAGTTCTTC. It codes for CASSLGRLNEQFF.